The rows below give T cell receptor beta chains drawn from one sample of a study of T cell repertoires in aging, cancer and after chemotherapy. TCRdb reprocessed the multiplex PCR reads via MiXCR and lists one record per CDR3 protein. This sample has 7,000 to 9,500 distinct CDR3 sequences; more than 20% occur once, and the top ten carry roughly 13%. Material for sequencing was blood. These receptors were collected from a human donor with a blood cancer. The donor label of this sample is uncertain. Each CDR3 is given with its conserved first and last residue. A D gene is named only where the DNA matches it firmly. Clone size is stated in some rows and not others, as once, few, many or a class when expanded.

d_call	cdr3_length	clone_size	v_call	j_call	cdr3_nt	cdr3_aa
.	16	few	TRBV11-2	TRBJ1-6	TGTGCCAGCAGCTTACTTCCAGGGTCGGGGAATTCACCCCTCCACTTT	CASSLLPGSGNSPLHF
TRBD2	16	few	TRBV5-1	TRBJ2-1	TGCGCCAGCAGCTTAAATAGCGGGAGGGCGGGCTATGAGCAGTTCTTC	CASSLNSGRAGYEQFF
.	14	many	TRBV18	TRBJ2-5	TGTGCCAGCTCACTACAGGGCCCACAAGAGACCCAGTACTTC	CASSLQGPQETQYF
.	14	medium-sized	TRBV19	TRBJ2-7	TGTGCCAGTAGGCTCCCGGGCCCCAACTACGAGCAGTACTTC	CASRLPGPNYEQYF
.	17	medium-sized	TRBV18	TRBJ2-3	TGTGCCAGCTCACCACTCGGACAGGCGGGATTCACAGATACGCAGTATTTT	CASSPLGQAGFTDTQYF
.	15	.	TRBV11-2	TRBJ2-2	TGTGCCAGCAGCAACTCCGGGACACCCCTCGGGGAGCTGTTTTTT	CASSNSGTPLGELFF
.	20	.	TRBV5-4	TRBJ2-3	TGTGCCAGCAGAAGTTGGTTCAGCGCCCAATTCGGTTTGGGCACAGATACGCAGTATTTT	CASRSWFSAQFGLGTDTQYF
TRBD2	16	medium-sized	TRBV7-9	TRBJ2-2	TGTGCCAGCAGCTTCGATCCTAGCGGGAGGGCCGGGGAGCTGTTTTTT	CASSFDPSGRAGELFF
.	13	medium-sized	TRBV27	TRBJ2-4	TGTGCCAGCCGGTGGGGCCCCAAAAACATTCAGTACTTC	CASRWGPKNIQYF
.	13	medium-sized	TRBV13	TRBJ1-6	TGTGCCAGCAGCTTAGATCGGAGCTCACCCCTCCACTTT	CASSLDRSSPLHF
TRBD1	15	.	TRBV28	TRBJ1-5	TGTGCCAGCAGTTCCCGGACAGGGGGCCATCAGCCCCAGCATTTT	CASSSRTGGHQPQHF
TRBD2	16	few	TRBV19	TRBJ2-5	TGTGCCAGTAGTATAGATGTCTCTAGCGGGAGAGAGACCCAGTACTTC	CASSIDVSSGRETQYF
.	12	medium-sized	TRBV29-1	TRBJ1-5	TGCAGCGTTCGTTATAGCAATCAGCCCCAGCATTTT	CSVRYSNQPQHF
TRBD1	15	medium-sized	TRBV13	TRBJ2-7	TGTGCCAGCAGAGCCAGGGGACAGGGAAACTACGAGCAGTACTTC	CASRARGQGNYEQYF
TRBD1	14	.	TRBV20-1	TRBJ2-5	TGCAGTGCAAGGACAGGCGCTTTAGGAGAGACCCAGTACTTC	CSARTGALGETQYF
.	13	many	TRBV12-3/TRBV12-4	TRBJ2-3	TGTGCCAGCAGTTTAAAACCCACAGATACGCAGTATTTT	CASSLKPTDTQYF
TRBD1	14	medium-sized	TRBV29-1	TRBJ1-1	TGCAGCGTCACAACGACAGGGATGAACACTGAAGCTTTCTTT	CSVTTTGMNTEAFF
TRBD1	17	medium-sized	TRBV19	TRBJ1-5	TGTGCCAGTAGTTGGACAGGGGGCAATCCTAGCAATCAGCCCCAGCATTTT	CASSWTGGNPSNQPQHF
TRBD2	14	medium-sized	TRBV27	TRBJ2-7	TGTGCCAGCAGCAGGACTAGCGGCTCCTACGAGCAGTACTTC	CASSRTSGSYEQYF
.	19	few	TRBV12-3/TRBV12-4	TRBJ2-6	TGTGCCAGCAGTTTCCCCTTTCGGGGGTCTAGCTCTGGGGCCAACGTCCTGACTTTC	CASSFPFRGSSSGANVLTF
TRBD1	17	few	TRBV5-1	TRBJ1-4	TGCGCCAGCAGCTCGCAGCCGCCCACAGGGGGCAGGGAAAAACTGTTTTTT	CASSSQPPTGGREKLFF
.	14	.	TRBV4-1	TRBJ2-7	TGCGCCAGCAGCCAAGTGGGCAGGGGTAACGAGCAGTACTTC	CASSQVGRGNEQYF
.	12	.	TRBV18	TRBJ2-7	TGTGCCAGCTCACCGCTCCGGGGGCGGGGGTACTTC	CASSPLRGRGYF
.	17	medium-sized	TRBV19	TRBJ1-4	TGTGCCAGTAGACCAATTCCAGGGGAAGCAACTAATGAAAAACTGTTTTTT	CASRPIPGEATNEKLFF
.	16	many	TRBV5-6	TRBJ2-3	TGTGCCAGCAGCCGTAACAGGGCCTCTAGCACAGATACGCAGTATTTT	CASSRNRASSTDTQYF
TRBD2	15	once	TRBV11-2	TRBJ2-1	TGTGCCAGCAGCCCCGGGGGGAGCTCCTACAATGAGCAGTTCTTC	CASSPGGSSYNEQFF
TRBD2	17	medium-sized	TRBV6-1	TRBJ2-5	TGTGCCAGCAGTGTGCCTAGGGGCCGGGAGGGCCGGGAGACCCAGTACTTC	CASSVPRGREGRETQYF
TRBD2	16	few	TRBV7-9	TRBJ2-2	TGTGCCAGCAGCCTCGGGACTAGCGGGAACACCGGGGAGCTGTTTTTT	CASSLGTSGNTGELFF
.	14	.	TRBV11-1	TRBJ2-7	TGTGCCAGCAGCTCGGGGGACGGGATAGGGGAGCAGTACTTC	CASSSGDGIGEQYF
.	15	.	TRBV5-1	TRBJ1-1	TGCGCCAGCAGCTTGGCCGGGACTATGAACACTGAAGCTTTCTTT	CASSLAGTMNTEAFF
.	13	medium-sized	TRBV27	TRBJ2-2	TGTGCCAGCGAAGGGGACGGTACCGGGGAGCTGTTTTTT	CASEGDGTGELFF
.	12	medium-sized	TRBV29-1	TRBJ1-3	TGCAGCGTTGAAGAGGGGGGAAACACCATATATTTT	CSVEEGGNTIYF
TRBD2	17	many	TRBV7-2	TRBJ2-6	TGTGCCAGCAGCTTAGGCGGGAGTAAATCTGGGGCCAACGTCCTGACTTTC	CASSLGGSKSGANVLTF
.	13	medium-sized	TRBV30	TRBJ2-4	TGTGCCTGGATGATGGGGGTTGGAAACATTCAGTACTTC	CAWMMGVGNIQYF
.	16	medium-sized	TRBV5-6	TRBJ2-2	TGTGCCAGCAGCTTGGCGGTGGGGTTGTACACCGGGGAGCTGTTTTTT	CASSLAVGLYTGELFF
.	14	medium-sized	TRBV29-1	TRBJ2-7	TGCAGCGTTGAAGAACCCTCGAGCTCCTACGAGCAGTACTTC	CSVEEPSSSYEQYF
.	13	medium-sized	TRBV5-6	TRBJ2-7	TGTGCCAGCAGCGTAAAACAGAGAGCCGAGCAGTACTTC	CASSVKQRAEQYF
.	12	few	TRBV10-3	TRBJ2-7	TGTGCCATCAGTGTCGGGGTGGGCGAGCAGTACTTC	CAISVGVGEQYF
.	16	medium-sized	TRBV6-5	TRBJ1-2	TGTGCCAGCAGTTACCGACAGTTCGACAGGAACTATGGCTACACCTTC	CASSYRQFDRNYGYTF
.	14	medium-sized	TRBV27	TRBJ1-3	TGTGCCAGCAGATCAGGGGCCTCTGGAAACACCATATATTTT	CASRSGASGNTIYF
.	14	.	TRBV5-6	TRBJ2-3	TGTGCCAGCAGCGCGTGGAGTGGTGCAGATACGCAGTATTTT	CASSAWSGADTQYF
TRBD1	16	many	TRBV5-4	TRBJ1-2	TGTGCCAGCAGCTCAATACGTGGGACAGGGTTGAGTGGCTACACCTTC	CASSSIRGTGLSGYTF
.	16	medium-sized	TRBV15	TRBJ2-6	TGTGCCACCAGCAGAGCTAGGGGGTCTGGGGCCAACGTCCTGACTTTC	CATSRARGSGANVLTF
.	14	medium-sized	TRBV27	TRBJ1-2	TGTGCCAGCAGTTTTTCTAGGGGGGTGGATGGCTACACCTTC	CASSFSRGVDGYTF
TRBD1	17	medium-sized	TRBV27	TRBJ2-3	TGTGCCAGCAGTCTAAAACAGGGGCTTAGTAGCACAGATACGCAGTATTTT	CASSLKQGLSSTDTQYF
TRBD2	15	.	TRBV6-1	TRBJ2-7	TGTGCCAGCAGTCCCGTGGGACTACGCTCCTACGAGCAGTACTTC	CASSPVGLRSYEQYF
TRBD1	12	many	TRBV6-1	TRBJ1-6	TGTGCCACCAGACAGGGGCGTTCACCCCTCCACTTT	CATRQGRSPLHF
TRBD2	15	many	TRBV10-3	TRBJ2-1	TGTGCCATCAGCCGGACTAGCGGGGAGGGGCATGAGCAGTTCTTC	CAISRTSGEGHEQFF
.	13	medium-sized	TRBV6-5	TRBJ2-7	TGTGCCAGCAGTTCACAGGGTGGCTACGAGCAGTACTTC	CASSSQGGYEQYF
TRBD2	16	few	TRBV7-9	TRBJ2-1	TGTGCCAGCAGCTCCCGGACTAGCGTCACCTACAATGAGCAGTTCTTC	CASSSRTSVTYNEQFF